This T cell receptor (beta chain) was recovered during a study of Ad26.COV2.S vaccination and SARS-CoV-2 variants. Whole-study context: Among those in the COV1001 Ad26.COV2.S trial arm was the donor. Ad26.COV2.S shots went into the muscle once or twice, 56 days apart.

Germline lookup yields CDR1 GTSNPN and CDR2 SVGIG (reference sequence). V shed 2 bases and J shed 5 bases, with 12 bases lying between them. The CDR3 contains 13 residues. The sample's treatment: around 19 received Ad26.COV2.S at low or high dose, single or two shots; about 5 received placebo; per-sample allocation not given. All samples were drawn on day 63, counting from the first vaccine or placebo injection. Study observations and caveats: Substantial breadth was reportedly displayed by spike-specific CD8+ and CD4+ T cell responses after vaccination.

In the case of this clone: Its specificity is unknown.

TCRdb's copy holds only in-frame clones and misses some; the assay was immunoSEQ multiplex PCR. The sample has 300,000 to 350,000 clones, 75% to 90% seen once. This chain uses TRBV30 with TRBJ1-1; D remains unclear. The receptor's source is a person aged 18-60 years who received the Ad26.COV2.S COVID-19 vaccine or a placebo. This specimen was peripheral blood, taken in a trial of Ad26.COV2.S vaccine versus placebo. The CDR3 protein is CAWSPVSPTEAFF. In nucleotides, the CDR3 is TGTGCCTGGAGTCCGGTTTCCCCTACTGAAGCTTTCTTT.